This TCR beta chain derives from a study of long-term antiretroviral therapy in people with HIV. Study information: Collection dates of the earliest samples fall about a decade before the 2015 immediate-ART recommendation.

Germline CDR1 SGDLS, CDR2 YYNGEE. The CDR3 contains 16 residues. V lost 4 bases to trimming and J lost 8 bases, with 22 bases between them. Each participant with HIV received care in the United States. A note on this clone: Its antigen is not known.

Run at survey level, the immunoSEQ assay was version v3.0. Only in-frame clones appear in the TCRdb table, and some are missing; sequencing was by immunoSEQ multiplex PCR. The repertoire holds 25,000 to 30,000 clones, with 60% to 80% as singletons. General study results and limits: Gathering of blood took place between about 2004 and 2018, possibly under older ART regimens. Post-ART diversity increased but stayed below transplant donor controls.

J is TRBJ2-1 and V is TRBV9; perhaps TRBD2 as D (6 bases). The sequence was obtained from a man under 40 with HIV. The sample in question was unsorted PBMCs, obtained 2.1 years after starting antiretroviral therapy. CDR3 residues: CASSRGVAQGLDEQFF. The CDR3 DNA sequence: TGTGCCAGCAGCCGCGGGGTCGCCCAGGGACTCGATGAGCAGTTCTTC.